This TCR beta chain was documented in a study of control samples from healthy donors and cancer patients. The data were produced by immunoSEQ multiplex PCR, yet TCRdb's version contains in-frame clones alone and is incomplete. This table has 70,000 to 75,000 clones, roughly 86% appearing once. Germline CDR1 is GTSNPN and CDR2 is SVGIG (reference sequence). V was trimmed by 7 bases and J by 0 bases, leaving 13 bases between them. CDR3 length: 15 residues. Sequencing used PBMCs. This chain connects TRBV30 to TRBJ1-6; D is uncertain. The TCR sequence derives from a man between 60 and 75 years old with lung cancer. CDR3 sequence: CASTSGSSYNSPLHF. Written as DNA, the CDR3 is TGTGCCTCAACATCCGGGAGCTCCTATAATTCACCCCTCCACTTT.